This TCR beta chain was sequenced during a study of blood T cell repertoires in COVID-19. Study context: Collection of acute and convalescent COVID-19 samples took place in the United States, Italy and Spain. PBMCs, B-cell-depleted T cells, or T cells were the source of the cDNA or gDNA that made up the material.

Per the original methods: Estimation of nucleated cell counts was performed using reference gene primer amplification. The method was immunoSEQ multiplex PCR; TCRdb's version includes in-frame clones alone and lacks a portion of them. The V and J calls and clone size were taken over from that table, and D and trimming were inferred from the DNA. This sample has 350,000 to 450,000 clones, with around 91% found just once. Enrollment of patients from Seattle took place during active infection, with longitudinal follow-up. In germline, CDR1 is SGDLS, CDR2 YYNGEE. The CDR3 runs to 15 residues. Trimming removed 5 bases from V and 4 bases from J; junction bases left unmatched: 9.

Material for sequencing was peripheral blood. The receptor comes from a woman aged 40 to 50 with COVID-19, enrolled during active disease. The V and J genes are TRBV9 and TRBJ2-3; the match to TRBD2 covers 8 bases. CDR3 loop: CASSPISGAADTQYF. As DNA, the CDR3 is TGTGCCAGCAGTCCCATTAGCGGGGCCGCAGATACGCAGTATTTT.